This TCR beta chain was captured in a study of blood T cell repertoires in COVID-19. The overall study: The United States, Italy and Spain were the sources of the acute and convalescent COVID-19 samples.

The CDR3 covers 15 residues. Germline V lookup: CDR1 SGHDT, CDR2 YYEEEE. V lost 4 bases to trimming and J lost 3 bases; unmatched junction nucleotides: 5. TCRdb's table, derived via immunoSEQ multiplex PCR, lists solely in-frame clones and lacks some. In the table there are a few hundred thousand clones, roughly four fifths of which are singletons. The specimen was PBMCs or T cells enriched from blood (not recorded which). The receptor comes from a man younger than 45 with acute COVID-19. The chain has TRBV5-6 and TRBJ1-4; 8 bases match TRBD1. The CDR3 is CASSRWDRPNEKLFF. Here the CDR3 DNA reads TGTGCCAGCAGCCGATGGGACAGGCCTAATGAAAAACTGTTTTTT.